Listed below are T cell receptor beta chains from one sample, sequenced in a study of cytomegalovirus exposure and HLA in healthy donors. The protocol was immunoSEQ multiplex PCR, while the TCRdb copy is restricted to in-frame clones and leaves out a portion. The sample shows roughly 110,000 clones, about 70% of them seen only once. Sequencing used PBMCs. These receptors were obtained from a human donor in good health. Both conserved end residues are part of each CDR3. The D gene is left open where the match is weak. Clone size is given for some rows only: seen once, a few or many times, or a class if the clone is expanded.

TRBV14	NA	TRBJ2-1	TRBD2	CASSQWRLAGGGNEQFF	TGTGCCAGCAGCCAATGGAGACTAGCGGGGGGAGGTAATGAGCAGTTCTTC
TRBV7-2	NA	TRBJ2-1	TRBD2	CASRHGGANNEQFF	TGTGCCAGCAGGCACGGGGGGGCAAACAATGAGCAGTTCTTC
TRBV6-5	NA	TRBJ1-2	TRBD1	CASSRGQGGYTF	TGTGCCAGCAGTCGCGGACAGGGTGGCTACACCTTC
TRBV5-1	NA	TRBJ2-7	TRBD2	CASSGSGTSSPLEQYF	TGCGCCAGCAGCGGATCCGGGACTAGTAGCCCTCTCGAGCAGTACTTC
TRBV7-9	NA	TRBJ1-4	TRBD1	CASSHYPGTGRNEKLFF	TGTGCCAGCAGTCACTATCCCGGGACAGGGCGAAATGAAAAACTGTTTTTT
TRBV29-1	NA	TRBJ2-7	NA	CSVIQGAEQYF	TGCAGCGTCATACAGGGCGCCGAGCAGTACTTC
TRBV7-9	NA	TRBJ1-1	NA	CASSLGSATEAFF	TGTGCCAGCAGCTTAGGTTCTGCGACTGAAGCTTTCTTT
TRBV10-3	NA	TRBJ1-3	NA	CAIMANSGNTIYF	TGTGCCATCATGGCAAACTCTGGAAACACCATATATTTT
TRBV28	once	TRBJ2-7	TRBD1	CASSLQGGRYEQYF	TGTGCCAGCAGTTTGCAAGGGGGCCGGTACGAGCAGTACTTC
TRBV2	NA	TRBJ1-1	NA	CASTHRAEAFF	TGTGCCAGCACCCACCGGGCTGAAGCTTTCTTT
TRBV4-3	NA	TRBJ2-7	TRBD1	CASSQLTGAEQYF	TGCGCCAGCAGCCAGTTAACAGGGGCCGAGCAGTACTTC
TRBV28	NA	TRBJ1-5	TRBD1	CASSPLSLTGGTSQHF	TGTGCCAGCAGTCCCCTTTCTCTGACAGGGGGCACCTCCCAGCATTTT
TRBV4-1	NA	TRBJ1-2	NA	CASSPQGDYGYTF	TGCGCCAGCAGCCCCCAAGGGGACTATGGCTACACCTTC
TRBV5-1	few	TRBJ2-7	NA	CASSPHTGLDEQYF	TGCGCCAGCAGCCCCCACACAGGGTTGGACGAGCAGTACTTC
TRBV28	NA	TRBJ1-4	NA	CASSSGGGNEKLFF	TGTGCCAGCAGCTCGGGAGGGGGTAATGAAAAACTGTTTTTT
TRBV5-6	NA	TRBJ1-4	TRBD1	CASSFDRGPEKLFF	TGTGCCAGCAGCTTCGACAGGGGGCCGGAAAAACTGTTTTTT
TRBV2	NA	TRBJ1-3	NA	CASSSRTEGNTIYF	TGTGCCAGTTCCTCCCGGACAGAGGGCAACACCATATATTTT
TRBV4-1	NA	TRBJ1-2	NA	CASSQPTVSNYGYTF	TGCGCCAGCAGCCAGCCGACAGTCTCTAACTATGGCTACACCTTC
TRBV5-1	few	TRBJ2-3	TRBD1	CASSQRQGIRDTQYF	TGCGCCAGCAGCCAAAGACAGGGGATCAGGGATACGCAGTATTTT
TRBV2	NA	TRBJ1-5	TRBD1	CASSEDRGGYQPQHF	TGTGCCAGCAGTGAAGACAGGGGGGGGTATCAGCCCCAGCATTTT
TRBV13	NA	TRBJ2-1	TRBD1	CASSINGGQGNNEQFF	TGTGCCAGCAGCATCAACGGGGGACAGGGTAACAATGAGCAGTTCTTC
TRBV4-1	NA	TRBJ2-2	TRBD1	CASSRGQGVEETGELFF	TGCGCCAGCAGCCGGGGACAGGGGGTTGAGGAAACCGGGGAGCTGTTTTTT
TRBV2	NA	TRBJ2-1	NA	CASRKQGKLSYNEQFF	TGTGCCAGCAGAAAACAGGGAAAACTCTCCTACAATGAGCAGTTCTTC
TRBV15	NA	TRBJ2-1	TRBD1	CATSRDRGLNNEQFF	TGTGCCACCAGCAGGGACAGGGGACTCAACAATGAGCAGTTCTTC
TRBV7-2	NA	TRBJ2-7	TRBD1	CASSTRTGPSYEQYF	TGTGCCAGCAGCACCAGGACAGGGCCCTCCTACGAGCAGTACTTC
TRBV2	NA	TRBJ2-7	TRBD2	CASMDSGNSYEQYF	TGTGCCAGCATGGATAGCGGGAACTCCTACGAGCAGTACTTC